Reported below is one T cell receptor beta chain. A single count supports this clone. This receptor's antigen is unknown. The input lacks base qualities; no much larger clone sits a single base away. The library was generated by the immunoSEQ multiplex PCR assay. For the multiplex PCR, a mixture combining 60 forward primers for TCR Vbeta segments and 13 reverse primers for TCR Jbeta segments was used. A multiplex PCR assay on genomic DNA amplified the CDR3 region of rearranged TCR beta genes. The Illumina HiSeq System was used to sequence the amplified TCR beta libraries as 87-base-pair reads. The published analysis was carried out like this. Across the 666 repertoires, a later analysis counted around 80 million unique TCR beta chains, 9 million to 14 million of which were shared by at least two donors. Raw reads were error-corrected and collapsed into unique sequences with a nearest-neighbor algorithm that merged closely related sequences to remove PCR and sequencing errors. To assign V, D and J gene segments, CDR3 sequences were aligned to IMGT reference sequences. For a sequence to be retained, a match of at least six nucleotides to both a V gene segment and a J gene segment was required. A rearrangement was called productive if the CDR3 had no stop codons and remained in frame with V and J, and every other rearrangement was called non-productive. Following IMGT convention, CDR3 was defined as the stretch from the second conserved V-encoded cysteine to the conserved J-encoded phenylalanine. The earlier analysis of a few hundred of the donors excluded any sequence lacking an unambiguous match to a single V gene segment. In an earlier analysis of almost 600 of the donors, a V segment was called functional when productive rearrangements were above 56.7%, and segregating when the standard deviation between donors exceeded 5%. A statistical classification framework was built for diagnosing cytomegalovirus status from the catalog of TCR beta chain sequences. In a later analysis, TCR nucleotide sequences were compared against IMGT/GENE-DB human TR gene sequences so that V and J genes could be assigned. A later analysis assigned CDR3 sequences and most-parsimonious VDJ recombination scenarios with the TCRdist pipeline. In a later analysis, each TCR beta chain was defined by its CDR3 amino acid sequence together with its V-gene family, and reads lacking a unique V-gene family were excluded. As a way to deal with suspected cross-contamination and a sequencing artifact, a later analysis dropped approximately 590 nucleotide sequences that were highly shared and had low generation probability. A later analysis calculated a clonal expansion index for each public chain from normalized within-repertoire ranks of inferred template counts. Generation probabilities in a later analysis came from a VDJ recombination model fitted to out-of-frame rearrangements, and those results were checked against IGoR. In a later analysis, TCR-TCR, TCR-HLA and TCR-CMV co-occurrence was scored with hypergeometric tests, and a repertoire-size bias correction was applied to TCR pairs. To estimate false discovery rates, a later analysis permuted the HLA or CMV assignments 20 times. In a later analysis, co-occurring TCRs were grouped using DBSCAN, and TCRdist sequence similarity was added for clustering within HLA-allele-positive subsets. Repertoires with fewer than 30,000 or more than 120,000 public chains were left out of co-occurrence clustering, as were about 5 repertoires with anomalous nucleotide sharing. This is the immuneACCESS table as TCRdb keeps it, with only in-frame sequences that have V and J called. A part of the clones is gone; compared with another copy, unresolved V genes explain less than half, and the rest is unexplained. V and J calls and clone size are as listed in that table; D and trimming were resolved from the DNA. The sample data list 180,000 or so clones, and 75% to 90% of these were observed just once. Around 4.4% of the sample is held by the ten biggest clonotypes.

In total, around 600 healthy bone marrow donors made up the cohort. At the time of sampling, every cohort member was nominally healthy, though immune exposures that went unrecorded were likely present. The donor was CMV seropositive and belonged to the group of more than 250 seropositive cohort members. Every donor gave a peripheral blood sample, and the peripheral blood mononuclear cells from that sample were used for TCR beta sequencing. Genomic DNA extraction from the blood cell samples was performed with the Qiagen DNeasy Blood Extraction Kit. From the germline V gene (reference sequence), CDR1 is LNHDA and CDR2 is SQIVND. V and J are truncated by 0 bases and 4 bases respectively, leaving an intervening sequence of 10 bases. From the cysteine through the phenylalanine, the CDR3 covers 15 amino acids. Only the CDR3 DNA stays, 45 bases, in frame from base 1. This entry is derived from a study of cytomegalovirus exposure and HLA in healthy donors listed by TCRdb under 2017. In terms of the full investigation: According to an earlier analysis of a few hundred of the donors, about 179 million T cells yielded some 120 million unique TCR beta sequences and 250 to 350 Gb of sequence data. All discovery cohort repertoires had been generated on a single sequencing platform. About 300 gigabases of sequencing data and tens of millions of unique TCR sequences were included in an early release covering about 600 HLA-typed donors. In an earlier analysis of a few hundred of the donors, high-throughput TCR beta sequencing was used to judge whether each TCR beta V gene segment behaved as functional or pseudogenic. Rather than using new phenotypic data, the later analysis identified candidate immune exposures from TCR beta sequences and from how often those sequences occurred across donors. Across 398 genotyped donors of the cohort, an average of approximately 240,000 unique TCR beta nucleotide sequences per donor were sequenced, and roughly 20% of those sequences were non-productive. To predict cytomegalovirus infection status, the study combined high-throughput TCR immunosequencing, statistical association of individual TCRs with disease status, and machine learning. The study used immunosequencing to profile the T cell repertoires of hundreds of subjects and linked those repertoires to cytomegalovirus serostatus. In a later analysis, previously published TCR beta repertoires from 500 to 750 donors were re-analyzed and high-resolution HLA genotyping was added so that TCR occurrence patterns could be studied. Donor age, sex, ethnicity and CMV serostatus were collected together with the repertoire data. A few DR-DQ haplotypes were treated as single units for association and clustering because of strong linkage in the cohort. Typing coverage differed by locus: A, B, C, DRB1 and DQB1 were typed in about 620-640 donors, DQA1 in 522, DPA1 in some 610, and DPB1 in just under 490. Genome-wide SNP genotypes for about 65% of the 666 donors were used in a later genetic analysis, which treated that subset as a discovery cohort. The study aimed to test whether cataloging public T cell receptors could reveal signatures of past pathogen exposure. HLA typing covered class I and class II loci at four-digit resolution. The genetic ancestry cluster associated with self-reported Caucasian donors included over 65% of the approximately 400 genotyped donors. A separate validation cohort of 100 to 150 different subjects was used in addition to the roughly 720-subject first cohort. The research as a whole found: Linkage disequilibrium might explain the correlated functional status among segregating V segments, but an unknown experimental factor could not be ruled out. A further reported finding was that TCR beta sequences accurately predicted the HLA-A and HLA-B alleles for most subjects in the first cohort. Broadly in line with IMGT annotations, most TCR beta V segments showed up in productive rearrangements about 87% or about 30% of the time in an earlier analysis of around 550 of the donors. In this cohort, only TCR beta chains were sequenced, and detectable features were limited by the absence of alpha or paired-chain data. Because the 87-base-pair reads could not distinguish some IMGT-functional V segments, including TRBV6-2 and TRBV6-3, those segments were excluded. Three of the identified cytomegalovirus-associated TCR beta chains were confirmed in vitro to be specific for cytomegalovirus antigens. The sequencing pipeline was judged likely to have produced a cluster of highly shared sequence variants as a technical artifact. The classifier was reported to diagnose cytomegalovirus status with high specificity and sensitivity in both the original cohort and the validation cohort. The study gave a list of 150 to 200 TCR beta chains associated with cytomegalovirus. An association between a missense DCLRE1C variant and V-gene and J-gene trimming of TCR beta chains was found in a later genetic analysis and replicated in an independent cohort. Because counts were too low, around 17 rarely observed V segments, including chromosome 9 orphons, were left out of the earlier analysis of approximately 500 of the donors. In a later analysis, most CMV-associated TCR beta chains were found to appear HLA-restricted, with HLA associations seemingly driven largely by CMV exposure. Most TCR sequences were seen in very few donors, while some public TCRs were found in many individuals. According to a later genetic analysis, donors in an Asian-associated ancestry cluster had fewer N-insertions in productive TCRs than the approximately 650-donor mean. According to a later analysis, parvovirus B19, influenza, CMV and Epstein-Barr virus appeared linked to several top co-occurrence clusters. When HLA alleles, especially DR and DQ, strongly co-occurred, TCR associations were difficult to assign to individual alleles. It was suggested by the authors that the approach could potentially be generalized to other disease states and immunological phenotypes. HLA typing was unavailable for some donors at each locus, so association tests used only the typed subset. A later analysis found that TCR association rates varied across HLA loci, with DRB1 alleles showing the most associated TCRs and HLA-C alleles the fewest. A later analysis associated 15,000 or so TCR beta sequences with specific HLA alleles at a false discovery rate of 0.05. The presence/absence analyses assumed that sequencing depth was roughly uniform across donors, and that assumption may not be true. In a later analysis, HLA-associated TCR beta chains showed more clonal expansion and lower generation probabilities than non-associated chains that were equally common. For the cohort, immune exposure information was limited to CMV serostatus.

The origin of this receptor is a woman between 45 and 60 years old in good health and CMV-seropositive. Source material: PBMCs. This chain is built from TRBV19 and TRBJ2-1; the D region possibly corresponds to TRBD2 (6 bases align). The CDR3 protein: CASSIDRGVYNEQFF. The bases are TGTGCCAGTAGTATAGATCGCGGGGTATACAATGAGCAGTTCTTC. The reference TRBV19 and TRBJ2-1 proteins fill in what lies around the CDR3, so the full variable domain reads DGGITQSPKYLFRKEGQNVTLSCEQNLNHDAMYWYRQDPGQGLRLIYYSQIVNDFQKGDIAEGYSVSREKKESFPLTVTSAQKNPTAFYLCASSIDRGVYNEQFFGPGTRLTVL.